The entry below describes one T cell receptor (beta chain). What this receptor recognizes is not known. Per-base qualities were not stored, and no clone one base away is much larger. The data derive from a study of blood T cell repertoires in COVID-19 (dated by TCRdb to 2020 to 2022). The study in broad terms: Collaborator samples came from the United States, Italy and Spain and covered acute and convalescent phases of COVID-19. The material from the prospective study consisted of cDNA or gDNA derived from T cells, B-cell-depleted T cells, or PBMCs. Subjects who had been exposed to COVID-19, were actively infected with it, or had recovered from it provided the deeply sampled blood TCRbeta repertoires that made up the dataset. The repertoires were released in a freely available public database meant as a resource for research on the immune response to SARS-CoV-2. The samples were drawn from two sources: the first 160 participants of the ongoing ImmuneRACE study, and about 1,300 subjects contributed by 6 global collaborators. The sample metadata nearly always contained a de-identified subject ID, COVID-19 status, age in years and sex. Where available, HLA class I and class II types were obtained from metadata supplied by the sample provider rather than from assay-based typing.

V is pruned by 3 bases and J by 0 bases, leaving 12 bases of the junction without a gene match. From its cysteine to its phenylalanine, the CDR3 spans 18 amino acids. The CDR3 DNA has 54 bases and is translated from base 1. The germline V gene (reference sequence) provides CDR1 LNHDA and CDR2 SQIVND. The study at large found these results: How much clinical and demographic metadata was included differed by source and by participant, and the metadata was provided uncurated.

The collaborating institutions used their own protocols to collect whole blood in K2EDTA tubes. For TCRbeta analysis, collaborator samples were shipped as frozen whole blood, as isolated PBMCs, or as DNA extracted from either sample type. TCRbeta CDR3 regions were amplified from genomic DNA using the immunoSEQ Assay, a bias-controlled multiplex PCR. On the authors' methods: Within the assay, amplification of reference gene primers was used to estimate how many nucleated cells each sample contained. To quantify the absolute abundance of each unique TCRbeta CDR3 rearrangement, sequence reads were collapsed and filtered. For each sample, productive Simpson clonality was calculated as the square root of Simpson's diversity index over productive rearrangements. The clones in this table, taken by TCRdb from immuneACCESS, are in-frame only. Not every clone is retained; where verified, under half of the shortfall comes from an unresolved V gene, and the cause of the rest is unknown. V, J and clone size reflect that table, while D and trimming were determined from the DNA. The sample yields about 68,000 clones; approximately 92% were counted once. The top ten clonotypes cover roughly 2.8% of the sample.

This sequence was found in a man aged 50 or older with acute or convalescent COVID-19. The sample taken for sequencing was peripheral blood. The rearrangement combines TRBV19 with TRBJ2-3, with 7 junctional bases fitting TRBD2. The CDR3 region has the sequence CASSIWYGGSSSTDTQYF. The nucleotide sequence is TGTGCCAGTAGTATTTGGTACGGGGGGTCTAGCAGCACAGATACGCAGTATTTT.